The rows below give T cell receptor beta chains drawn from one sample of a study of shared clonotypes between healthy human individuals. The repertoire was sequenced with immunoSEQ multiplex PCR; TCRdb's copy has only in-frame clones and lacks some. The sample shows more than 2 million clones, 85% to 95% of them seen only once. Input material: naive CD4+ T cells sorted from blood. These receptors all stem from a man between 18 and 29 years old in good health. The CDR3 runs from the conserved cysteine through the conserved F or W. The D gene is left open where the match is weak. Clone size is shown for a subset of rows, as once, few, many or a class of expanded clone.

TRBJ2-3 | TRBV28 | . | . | CASLQGGITDTQYF | TGTGCCAGCCTACAGGGAGGAATCACAGATACGCAGTATTTT
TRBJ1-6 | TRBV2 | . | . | CASRPHGDYNSPLHF | TGTGCCAGCAGGCCCCACGGGGACTATAATTCACCCCTCCACTTT
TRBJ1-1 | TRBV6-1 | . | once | CASLFGGNMNTEAFF | TGTGCCAGTCTGTTCGGCGGGAATATGAACACTGAAGCTTTCTTT
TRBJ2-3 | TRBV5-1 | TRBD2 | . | CASSLEGTSGSTDTQYF | TGCGCCAGCAGCTTGGAGGGTACTAGCGGGAGCACAGATACGCAGTATTTT
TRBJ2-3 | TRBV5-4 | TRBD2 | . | CASSLAGGSGPDTQYF | TGTGCCAGCAGCTTGGCCGGGGGGTCGGGCCCAGATACGCAGTATTTT
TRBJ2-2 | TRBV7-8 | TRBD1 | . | CASSPRTGNTGELFF | TGTGCCAGCAGCCCGCGGACAGGAAACACCGGGGAGCTGTTTTTT
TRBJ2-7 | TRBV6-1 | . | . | CASSEPGAQPYEQYF | TGTGCCAGCAGTGAACCGGGAGCGCAGCCCTACGAGCAGTACTTC
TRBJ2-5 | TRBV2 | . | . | CASSELRTDQETQYF | TGTGCCAGCAGTGAGCTAAGGACAGACCAAGAGACCCAGTACTTC
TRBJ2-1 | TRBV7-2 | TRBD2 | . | CASSPSGRAYNEQFF | TGTGCCAGCAGCCCCAGCGGGAGGGCTTACAATGAGCAGTTCTTC
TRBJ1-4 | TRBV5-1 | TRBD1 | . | CASSFGTGGATNEKLFF | TGCGCCAGCAGCTTCGGGACAGGGGGAGCAACTAATGAAAAACTGTTTTTT
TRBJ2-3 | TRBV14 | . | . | CASSQVSWPDTQYF | TGTGCCAGCAGCCAAGTTTCCTGGCCAGATACGCAGTATTTT
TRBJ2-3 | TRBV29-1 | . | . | CSVEGSTDTQYF | TGCAGCGTTGAAGGGTCCACAGATACGCAGTATTTT
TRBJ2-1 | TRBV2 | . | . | CASIPDSSNSYNEQFF | TGTGCCAGCATTCCGGACTCAAGTAATTCCTACAATGAGCAGTTCTTC
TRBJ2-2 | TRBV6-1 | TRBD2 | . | CASRRGGSTGELFF | TGTGCCAGCAGACGGGGGGGCAGCACCGGGGAGCTGTTTTTT
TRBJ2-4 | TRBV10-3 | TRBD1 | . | CAISKQPGQGMNF | TGTGCCATCAGTAAACAACCGGGACAGGGGATGAATTTC
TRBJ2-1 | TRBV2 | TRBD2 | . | CASSERLADYNEQFF | TGTGCCAGCAGTGAGCGACTAGCGGATTACAATGAGCAGTTCTTC
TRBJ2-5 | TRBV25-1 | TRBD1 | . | CASRPGTGGQETQYF | TGTGCCAGCAGACCCGGGACAGGGGGCCAGGAGACCCAGTACTTC
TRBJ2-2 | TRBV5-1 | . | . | CASSSEGPGELFF | TGCGCCAGCTCTTCAGAGGGTCCCGGGGAGCTGTTTTTT
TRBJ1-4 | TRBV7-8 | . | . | CASSVDRWKSDEKLFF | TGTGCCAGCAGCGTTGACCGATGGAAGTCGGATGAAAAACTGTTTTTT
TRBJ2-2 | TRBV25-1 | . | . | CASSEYNGMDSGELFF | TGTGCCAGCAGTGAATATAACGGGATGGATTCCGGGGAGCTGTTTTTT
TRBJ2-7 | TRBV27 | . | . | CASSLSTGSSYEQYF | TGTGCCAGCAGTTTATCTACAGGGAGCTCCTACGAGCAGTACTTC
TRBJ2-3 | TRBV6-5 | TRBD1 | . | CASSYSRQGSDTQYF | TGTGCCAGCAGTTACTCGCGACAGGGGTCAGATACGCAGTATTTT
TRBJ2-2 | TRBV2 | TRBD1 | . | CANNDRGTGELFF | TGTGCCAATAATGACAGGGGGACCGGGGAGCTGTTTTTT
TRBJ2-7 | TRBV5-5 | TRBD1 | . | CASSGTGATSYEQYF | TGTGCCAGCAGCGGTACAGGGGCCACCTCCTACGAGCAGTACTTC
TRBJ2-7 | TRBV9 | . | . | CASSVGPQTGSYEQYF | TGTGCCAGCAGCGTAGGTCCCCAGACGGGGTCATACGAGCAGTACTTC
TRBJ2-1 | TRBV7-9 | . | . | CASSLDRSSYNEQFF | TGTGCCAGCAGCTTAGACAGGAGCTCCTACAATGAGCAGTTCTTC
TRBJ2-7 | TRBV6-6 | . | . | CASSPRQLISYEQYF | TGTGCCAGCAGCCCTCGACAGTTAATCTCCTACGAGCAGTACTTC
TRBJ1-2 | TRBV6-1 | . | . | CASSERGRAPISNYGYTF | TGTGCCAGCAGTGAAAGAGGGAGGGCCCCTATTTCTAACTATGGCTACACCTTC
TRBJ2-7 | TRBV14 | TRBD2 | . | CASSQGLAGVYYEQYF | TGTGCCAGCAGCCAAGGGCTAGCGGGGGTTTACTACGAGCAGTACTTC
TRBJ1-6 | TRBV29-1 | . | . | CSVEDQGPNSPLHF | TGCAGCGTTGAAGATCAGGGACCCAATTCACCCCTCCACTTT
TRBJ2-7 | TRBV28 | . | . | CASSLQSYEQYF | TGTGCCAGCAGTTTGCAGTCCTACGAGCAGTACTTC
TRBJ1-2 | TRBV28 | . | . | CASRDQGLGYTF | TGTGCCAGCAGAGACCAAGGGCTAGGCTACACCTTC
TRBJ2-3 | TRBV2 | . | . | CASTALLGVRDTQYF | TGTGCCAGCACTGCGCTACTAGGGGTCAGAGATACGCAGTATTTT
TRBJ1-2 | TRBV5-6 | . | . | CASSLGPGGSGYGYTF | TGTGCCAGCAGCTTGGGCCCGGGGGGTAGTGGCTATGGCTACACCTTC
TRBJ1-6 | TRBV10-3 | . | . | CAISESNQGNSPLHF | TGTGCCATCAGTGAGTCGAACCAGGGAAATTCACCCCTCCACTTT
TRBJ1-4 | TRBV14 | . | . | CASSRKQGGEKLFF | TGTGCCAGCAGTCGAAAACAGGGTGGCGAAAAACTGTTTTTT
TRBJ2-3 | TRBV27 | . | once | CASSPRPRGGGTDTQYF | TGTGCCAGCAGTCCCCGTCCAAGAGGGGGTGGCACAGATACGCAGTATTTT
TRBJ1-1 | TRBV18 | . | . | CASSPASMGTEAFF | TGTGCCAGCTCACCAGCTTCAATGGGAACTGAAGCTTTCTTT
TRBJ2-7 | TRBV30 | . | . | CAWSLKGTYEQYF | TGTGCCTGGAGTTTGAAGGGCACTTACGAGCAGTACTTC
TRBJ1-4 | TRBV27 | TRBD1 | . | CASSFQGAQHEKLFF | TGTGCCAGCAGTTTTCAGGGGGCGCAACATGAAAAACTGTTTTTT
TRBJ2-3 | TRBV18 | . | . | CASSRTAWDTQYF | TGTGCCAGCTCCCGAACGGCATGGGATACGCAGTATTTT
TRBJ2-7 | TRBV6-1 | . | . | CASRAYEQYF | TGTGCCAGCAGGGCGTACGAGCAGTACTTC
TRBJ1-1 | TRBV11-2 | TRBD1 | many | CASSLRGRTEAFF | TGTGCCAGCAGCCTCAGGGGGAGGACTGAAGCTTTCTTT
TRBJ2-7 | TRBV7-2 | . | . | CASSLGTPYEQYF | TGTGCCAGCAGCTTAGGGACACCGTACGAGCAGTACTTC
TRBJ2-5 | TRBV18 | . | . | CASSPPGRETQYF | TGTGCCAGCTCACCACCGGGGAGAGAGACCCAGTACTTC
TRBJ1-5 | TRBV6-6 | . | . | CASRPDRTNQPQHF | TGTGCCAGCAGACCCGACAGGACCAATCAGCCCCAGCATTTT